This T cell receptor (beta chain) was recorded in a study of T-cell memory formation after mild COVID-19. As for the study in general: For the most part, TCR clusters were specific to one donor.

After 5'RACE with constant-segment primers, TCR alpha and TCR beta cDNA libraries carrying sample barcodes and UMIs were obtained. MiXCR was run by TCRdb on the 5' RACE reads, yielding one entry per CDR3 protein. The sample gives 270,000 or so distinct CDR3 sequences, about a sixth of which show up once; roughly 24% is in the top ten. Study-wide results and limits: Later expanders leaned CD4+, whereas day 15 to 85 contracting clones were balanced CD4/CD8. Mainly in CM and EM were contracting CD4+ clones; CD8+ were in EMRA.

The CDR3 contains 14 residues. Germline loops: CDR1 LNHDA, CDR2 SQIVND (reference sequence). Trimming took off 9 bases at V and 2 bases at J, with 16 bases between the two ends. A remark on this clonotype: Its target is not known.

The rearrangement joins TRBV19 to TRBJ1-2; the D is unclear. The sequence was collected from a man aged 18 to 30 who had mild COVID-19 (a few samples of this study predate the infection). Cell type and time point are not known. Sequenced material: PBMCs or a T cell subset sorted from them (not recorded which). The DNA for the CDR3 is TGTGCCAGCCACTCAGCCCCGCTAAACTATGGCTACACCTTC. Protein product: CASHSAPLNYGYTF.